The 9 T cell receptor beta chains listed next were all sequenced from one sample in a study of control samples from healthy donors and cancer patients. Sequenced by immunoSEQ multiplex PCR; TCRdb stores in-frame clones only, minus some. The sample has 70,000 to 90,000 clones; about 94% are singletons. Sequencing was carried out using blood. These receptors all come from a young woman in good health.

The count of this clone is one. The chain recombines TRBV7-6 with TRBJ2-2; possible D gene TRBD1, 6 bases. CDR3 length: 15 residues. Germline CDR1 reads SGHVS; CDR2 reads FNYEAQ. Trimming took off 6 bases at V and 5 bases at J, with 16 bases between the two ends. The CDR3 here is CASSFDRPQTGELFF. CDR3 coding DNA: TGTGCCAGCAGTTTTGACAGGCCCCAGACCGGGGAGCTGTTTTTT.

V usage is TRBV18 and J usage is TRBJ1-5; no reliable D call. Germline V gene sequence: CDR1 KGHSH, CDR2 LQKENI. The CDR3 is 13 residues long. The V end lost 4 bases, the J end lost 5 bases, and 9 bases lay between the germline ends. CDR3 in DNA: TGTGCCAGCTCACGACACACAGATCAGCCCCAGCATTTT. Its translation is CASSRHTDQPQHF.

V and J are TRBV12-5 and TRBJ1-1; D perhaps matches TRBD1 (5 bases). This CDR3 is 16 amino acids long. From germline, CDR1 is LGHNT and CDR2 FRNRAP. V lost 2 bases and J lost 6, with 19 bases in between. This CDR3 reads CASGLLLRLAGAEAFF. The CDR3 DNA is TGTGCTAGTGGTTTGCTCCTACGATTAGCGGGGGCTGAAGCTTTCTTT.

About this clone itself: Other DNA sequences in this sample translate to the same CDR3. The V and J genes are TRBV27 and TRBJ1-1; D perhaps matches TRBD1 (6 bases). Trimming removed 0 bases from V and 4 bases from J, with 21 bases in between. There are 18 residues in the CDR3. CDR1 and CDR2 from the germline V gene are MNHEY and SMNVEV (reference sequence). CDR3 amino acids: CASSLSRPGGGGGTEAFF. CDR3 DNA sequence: TGTGCCAGCAGTTTATCCCGCCCGGGGGGAGGGGGGGGCACTGAAGCTTTCTTT.

This clone was picked up one time. The V call is TRBV9, the J call TRBJ2-5, with TRBD1 matching 9 bases. CDR3 size: 14 residues. The V and J ends lost 4 bases and 4 bases, in that order; junction bases with no gene match: 5. Germline CDR1 SGDLS, CDR2 YYNGEE. The CDR3 reads CASSFRQGGETQYF. CDR3 bases: TGTGCCAGCAGCTTCCGACAGGGGGGAGAGACCCAGTACTTC.

This sequence joins TRBV19 and TRBJ2-3, with D maybe TRBD1 (6 bases). V lost 3 bases and J lost 0, with 19 bases in between. CDR1 and CDR2 from the germline V gene are LNHDA and SQIVND (reference sequence). The CDR3 runs 18 residues. CDR3 DNA: TGTGCCAGTAGTATTAGTCATCCAGGACAGTCTAGCACAGATACGCAGTATTTT. Encoded protein: CASSISHPGQSSTDTQYF.

The CDR3 spells CASPEAFF. The CDR3 nucleotides read TGTGCCAGCCCCGAAGCTTTCTTT. The gene calls are TRBV3-1 (or the pseudogene TRBV3-2) and TRBJ1-1, with unresolved D. Between the trimmed V and J ends, which lost 8 bases and 8 bases, there was a span of 3 bases. The germline V gene has CDR1 LGHDT and CDR2 YNNKEL (reference sequence). The CDR3 length is 8 residues.

The chain employs TRBV14 and TRBJ1-3; D unclear. The CDR3 has 14 residues. V lost 6 bases to trimming and J lost 0 bases, with 9 bases between them. Per the germline V gene, CDR1 is SGHDN and CDR2 is FVKESK. CDR3 sequence reads: CASREELSGNTIYF. The DNA for the CDR3 is TGTGCCAGCAGGGAAGAGCTCTCTGGAAACACCATATATTTT.

In this sample, this clone turned up a few times. The J gene is TRBJ1-6, the V gene TRBV28, with TRBD1 matching 8 bases. V gave up 7 bases and J gave up 9 bases; unmatched junction bases: 5. This CDR3 has 13 amino acids. CDR1 is MDHEN and CDR2 is SYDVKM in the germline V gene. CDR3 DNA sequence: TGTGCCAGCAAGGACAGGGCCCTTTCACCCCTCCACTTT. This translates into CASKDRALSPLHF.